A single sample is the source of the 17 T cell receptor beta chains below, sequenced in a study of T cells in Graves' hyperthyroidism and ophthalmopathy. Using RNA transcripts as the source, TCR beta CDR3 regions were amplified. In the first-round RT-PCR of the TCR CDR3, the HTBI primer set was used. TCRdb reprocessed the multiplex PCR reads via MiXCR and lists one record per CDR3 protein. The table includes around 290,000 distinct CDR3 sequences, approximately 12% detected once. Sequenced sample: blood. Every receptor here comes from a woman under 40 with Graves' hyperthyroidism that later progressed to Graves' ophthalmopathy.

Many counts were recorded for this clonotype. The chain couples TRBV6-2 or TRBV6-3 to TRBJ1-5; 9 nucleotides match TRBD1. J lost 4 bases, V lost 7 bases, and 8 bases had no gene match. Germline-derived CDR1 and CDR2 are MNHEY and SVGEGT. This CDR3 comprises 15 residues. The DNA of the CDR3 is TGTGCCAGCACCCACGGTGGGACAGGGAATCAGCCCCAGCATTTT. Amino acids: CASTHGGTGNQPQHF.

This clonotype was detected many times. V gene TRBV6-1 combines with J gene TRBJ2-5, with TRBD2 matching 10 bases. CDR1 is MNHNS, CDR2 SASEGT, per germline. CDR3 length: 17 residues. V trimming: 2 bases; J trimming: 2 bases; junction bases outside the gene matches: 8. CDR3 protein: CASSERVAGGLQETQYF. DNA for the CDR3: TGTGCCAGCAGTGAAAGGGTAGCGGGAGGTCTACAAGAGACCCAGTACTTC.

Ten or more counts support this clonotype. The chain links TRBV18 to TRBJ2-1, with D uncertain. V lost 3 bases to trimming and J lost 9 bases, with 12 bases between them. The CDR3 runs to 13 residues. The germline V gene encodes CDR1 KGHSH and CDR2 LQKENI. As DNA, the CDR3 is TGTGCCAGCTCACCTGTTTCGGTCCGTGAGCAGTTCTTC. This encodes CASSPVSVREQFF.

This clonotype showed up many times. The V and J genes are TRBV27 and TRBJ2-2; D is ambiguous. With 6 bases removed from V and 4 bases from J, the gap between germline ends came to 12 bases. Germline loops: CDR1 MNHEY, CDR2 SMNVEV (reference sequence). CDR3 length: 14 residues. CDR3 loop: CASRIQKPTGELFF. The CDR3 nucleotides are TGTGCCAGCAGAATACAGAAACCCACCGGGGAGCTGTTTTTT.

This clonotype has more than one count but fewer than ten. The chain combines TRBV9 with TRBJ2-3; TRBD2 is a possible D gene (6 bases). Germline values: CDR1 SGDLS, CDR2 YYNGEE. V was trimmed by 4 bases and J by 2 bases, leaving 14 bases between them. This CDR3 contains 15 residues. Here the CDR3 reads CASSLGGRFTDTQYF. The DNA of the CDR3 is TGTGCCAGCAGCCTTGGGGGGAGATTCACAGATACGCAGTATTTT. Full variable domain (missing parts from reference TRBV9 and TRBJ2-3): DSGVTQTPKHLITATGQRVTLRCSPRSGDLSVYWYQQSLDQGLQFLIQYYNGEERAKGNILERFSAQQFPDLHSELNLSSLELGDSALYFCASSLGGRFTDTQYFGPGTRLTVL.

This clonotype was seen ten or more times. The CDR3 loop reads CASAKGLASTDTQYF. The DNA of the CDR3 is TGTGCCAGCGCCAAGGGACTAGCTAGCACAGATACGCAGTATTTT. This chain connects TRBV12-3 or TRBV12-4 to TRBJ2-3; 9 bases match TRBD2. The CDR3 consists of 15 residues. The V and J ends lost 8 bases and 0 bases, in that order; junction bases with no gene match: 6.

This clonotype has a handful of counts. The V call is TRBV19, the J call TRBJ2-3; perhaps TRBD2 as D (5 bases). The CDR3 contains 14 residues. CDR1 is LNHDA, CDR2 SQIVND, per germline (reference sequence). V lost 6 bases, J lost 1 base, and 11 bases lay in between. As DNA, the CDR3 is TGTGCCAGTAGCGACGGACTCCGCACAGATACGCAGTATTTT. Residues: CASSDGLRTDTQYF.

This clonotype was detected ten times or more. V usage is TRBV5-1 and J usage is TRBJ2-2; 7 bases align to TRBD1. The length of the CDR3 is 15 residues. Trimming removed 0 bases from V and 4 bases from J; junction bases left unmatched: 3. Germline V gives CDR1 SGHRS, CDR2 YFSETQ. CDR3 in DNA: TGCGCCAGCAGCTTGGCCCCAGGGGGCACCGGGGAGCTGTTTTTT. Residues: CASSLAPGGTGELFF.

This clonotype was observed a handful of times. The V and J genes are TRBV7-9 and TRBJ2-6; possibly TRBD1 for D (5 bases). Germline V gives CDR1 SEHNR, CDR2 FQNEAQ (reference sequence). The CDR3 runs 18 residues. Trimming shortened V by 4 bases and J by 1 base, and 17 bases separated the two germline ends. CDR3 in amino acids: CASSSTTARVSGANVLTF. In DNA form, the CDR3 reads TGTGCCAGCAGCTCTACGACTGCCAGGGTTTCTGGGGCCAACGTCCTGACTTTC.

There are many counts of this clonotype. The chain uses TRBV12-5 and TRBJ2-1, with TRBD1 matching 8 bases. This CDR3 is built from 14 residues. The V segment lost 6 bases and the J segment 3 bases; nucleotides outside the gene matches: 4. Per germline, CDR1 LGHNT and CDR2 FRNRAP. In DNA, the CDR3 is TGTGCTAGTGGCCGGGACAGGAACTACAATGAGCAGTTCTTC. Its translation: CASGRDRNYNEQFF.

Many counts were recorded for this clonotype. The chain is built from TRBV7-8 and TRBJ2-3, with D perhaps TRBD2 (6 bases). CDR3 length: 17 amino acids. V lost 2 bases and J lost 0, with 15 bases in between. In germline, CDR1 is SGHVS, CDR2 FQNEAQ. The CDR3 region is CASSLQAIGGSTDTQYF. For the CDR3, the DNA is TGTGCCAGCAGCTTACAGGCTATCGGGGGAAGCACAGATACGCAGTATTTT.

In this sample, this clonotype turned up a few times. The chain couples TRBV19 to TRBJ1-6, with 7 bases identical to TRBD1. V shed 7 bases and J 7 bases; nucleotides not matched to a gene: 10. Germline CDR1 LNHDA, CDR2 SQIVND (reference sequence). The CDR3 has 15 residues. CDR3 amino acids: CASKETGQRNSPLHF. CDR3 in DNA: TGTGCCAGTAAAGAGACAGGGCAACGGAATTCACCCCTCCACTTT. Variable domain in full (rest from reference TRBV19 and TRBJ1-6): DGGITQSPKYLFRKEGQNVTLSCEQNLNHDAMYWYRQDPGQGLRLIYYSQIVNDFQKGDIAEGYSVSREKKESFPLTVTSAQKNPTAFYLCASKETGQRNSPLHFGNGTRLTVT.

The chain uses TRBV10-3 and TRBJ2-7; weak D call: TRBD2 (6 bases). Germline V CDR1 and CDR2: ENHRY, SYGVKD. CDR3 length equals 14 residues. Trimming shortened V by 0 bases and J by 4 bases, and 10 bases separated the two germline ends. This chain's CDR3 is CAISESEGGYEQYF. CDR3 in DNA: TGTGCCATCAGTGAGTCTGAGGGAGGTTACGAGCAGTACTTC.

This clonotype came up many times. CDR3 sequence reads: CASSSSTGELFF. The CDR3 nucleotides are TGTGCCAGCAGCTCCAGTACCGGGGAGCTGTTTTTT. The V call is TRBV6-5, the J call TRBJ2-2, with D unresolved. This CDR3 comprises 12 residues. CDR1 and CDR2 (germline): MNHEY, SVGAGI. The germline V and J ends were trimmed by 6 bases and 5 bases, with 7 bases remaining between them.

This clonotype was detected ten times or more. The chain couples TRBV27 to TRBJ1-5, with 7 bases lining up with TRBD1. The germline V gene has CDR1 MNHEY and CDR2 SMNVEV (reference sequence). The junction had 3 bases not matched to a gene; V was cut back by 1 base and J by 0 bases. This CDR3 spans 16 amino acids. CDR3 residues: CASSLYGQASNQPQHF. For the CDR3, the DNA is TGTGCCAGCAGTTTATATGGACAGGCTAGCAATCAGCCCCAGCATTTT.

This clonotype was seen ten or more times. The rearrangement uses TRBV6-1 and TRBJ1-3; TRBD1 aligns across 9 bases. The CDR3 extends over 15 amino acids. Unmatched junction bases numbered 2, after V lost 5 bases and J lost 0 bases. Germline loops: CDR1 MNHNS, CDR2 SASEGT. The CDR3 loop reads CASSSTGGSGNTIYF. The CDR3 DNA is TGTGCCAGCAGTTCGACAGGGGGCTCTGGAAACACCATATATTTT.

In its sample, this clonotype was seen many times. V gene TRBV20-1 combines with J gene TRBJ1-2, with D uncertain. The V end lost 2 bases, the J end lost 8 bases, and 6 bases lay between the germline ends. In germline, CDR1 is DFQATT, CDR2 SNEGSKA (reference sequence). The CDR3 is made up of 10 amino acids. The CDR3 protein is CSARIGGYTF. The CDR3 bases are TGCAGTGCTAGAATCGGGGGCTACACCTTC.